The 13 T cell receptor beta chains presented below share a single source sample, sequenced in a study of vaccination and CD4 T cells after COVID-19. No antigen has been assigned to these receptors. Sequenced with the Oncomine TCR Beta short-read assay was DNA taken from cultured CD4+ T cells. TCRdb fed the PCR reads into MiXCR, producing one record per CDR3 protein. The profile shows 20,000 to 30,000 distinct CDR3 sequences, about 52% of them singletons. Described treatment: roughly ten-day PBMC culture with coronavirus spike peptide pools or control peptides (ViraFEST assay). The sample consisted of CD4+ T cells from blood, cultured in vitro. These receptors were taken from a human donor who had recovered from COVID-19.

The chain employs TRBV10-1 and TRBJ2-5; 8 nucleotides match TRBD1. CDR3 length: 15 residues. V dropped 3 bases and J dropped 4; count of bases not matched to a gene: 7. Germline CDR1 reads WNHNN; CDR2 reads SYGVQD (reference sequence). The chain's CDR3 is CASSDAGGGGETQYF. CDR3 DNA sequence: TGCGCCAGCAGTGACGCAGGGGGCGGCGGAGAGACCCAGTACTTC.

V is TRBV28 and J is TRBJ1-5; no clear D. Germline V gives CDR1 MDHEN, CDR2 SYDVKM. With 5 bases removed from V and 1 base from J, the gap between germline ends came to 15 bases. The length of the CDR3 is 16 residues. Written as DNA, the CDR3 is TGTGCCAGCAGTAGGTCTTCGGGGTCAAGCAATCAGCCCCAGCATTTT. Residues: CASSRSSGSSNQPQHF.

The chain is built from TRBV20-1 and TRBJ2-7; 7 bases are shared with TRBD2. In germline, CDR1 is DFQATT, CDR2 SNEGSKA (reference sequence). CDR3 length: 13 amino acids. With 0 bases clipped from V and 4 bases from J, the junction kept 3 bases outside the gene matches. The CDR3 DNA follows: TGCAGTGCTAGAGAAACGGGGGGTTACGAGCAGTACTTC. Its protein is CSARETGGYEQYF.

CDR3 DNA: TGCGCCAGCAGTGACGGACAGGGGGCGCTTGATACGCAGTATTTT. Its translation is CASSDGQGALDTQYF. V is TRBV10-1 and J is TRBJ2-3; the match to TRBD1 covers 11 bases. The V and J ends lost 3 bases and 6 bases, in that order; junction bases with no gene match: 5. CDR1 WNHNN and CDR2 SYGVQD come from the germline V gene (reference sequence). The CDR3 extends over 15 amino acids.

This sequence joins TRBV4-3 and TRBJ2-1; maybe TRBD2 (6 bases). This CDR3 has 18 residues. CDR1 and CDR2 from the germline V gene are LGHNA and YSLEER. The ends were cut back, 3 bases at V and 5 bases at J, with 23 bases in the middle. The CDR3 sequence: CASSHIQGRRGAHNEQFF. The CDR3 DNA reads TGCGCCAGCAGCCACATCCAGGGTAGGAGGGGCGCCCACAATGAGCAGTTCTTC.

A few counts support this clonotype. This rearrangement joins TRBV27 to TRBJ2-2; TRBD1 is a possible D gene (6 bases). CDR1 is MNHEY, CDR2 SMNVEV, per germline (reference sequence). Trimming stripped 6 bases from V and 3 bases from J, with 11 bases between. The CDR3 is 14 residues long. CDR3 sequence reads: CASSPTGYTGELFF. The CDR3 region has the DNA TGTGCCAGCAGCCCGACAGGTTACACCGGGGAGCTGTTTTTT.

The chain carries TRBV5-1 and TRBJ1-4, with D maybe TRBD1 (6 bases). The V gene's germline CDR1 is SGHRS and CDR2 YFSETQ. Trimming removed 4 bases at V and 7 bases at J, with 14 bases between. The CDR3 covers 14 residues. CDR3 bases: TGCGCCAGCAGCCCGTGGGGGGCGGGTGAAAAACTGTTTTTT. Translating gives CASSPWGAGEKLFF.

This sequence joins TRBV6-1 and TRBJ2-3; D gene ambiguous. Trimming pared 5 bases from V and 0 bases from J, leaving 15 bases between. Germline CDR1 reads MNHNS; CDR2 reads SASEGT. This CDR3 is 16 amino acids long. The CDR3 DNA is TGTGCCAGCAGTCCGCAGGTTAGAATTAGCACAGATACGCAGTATTTT. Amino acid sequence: CASSPQVRISTDTQYF.

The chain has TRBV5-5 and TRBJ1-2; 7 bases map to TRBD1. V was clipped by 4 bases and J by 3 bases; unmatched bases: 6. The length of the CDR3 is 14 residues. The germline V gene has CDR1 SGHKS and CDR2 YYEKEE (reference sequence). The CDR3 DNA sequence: TGTGCCAGCAGCAGGACAGGCGACTACTATGGCTACACCTTC. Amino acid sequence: CASSRTGDYYGYTF. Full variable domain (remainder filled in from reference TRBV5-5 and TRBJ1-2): DAGVTQSPTHLIKTRGQQVTLRCSPISGHKSVSWYQQVLGQGPQFIFQYYEKEERGRGNFPDRFSARQFPNYSSELNVNALLLGDSALYLCASSRTGDYYGYTFGSGTRLTVV.

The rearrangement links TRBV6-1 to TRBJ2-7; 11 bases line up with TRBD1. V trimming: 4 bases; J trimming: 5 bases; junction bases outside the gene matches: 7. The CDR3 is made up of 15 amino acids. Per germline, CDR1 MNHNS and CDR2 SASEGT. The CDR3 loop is CASSGGTGGPDEQYF. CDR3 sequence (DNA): TGTGCCAGCAGTGGTGGGACAGGGGGTCCCGACGAGCAGTACTTC.

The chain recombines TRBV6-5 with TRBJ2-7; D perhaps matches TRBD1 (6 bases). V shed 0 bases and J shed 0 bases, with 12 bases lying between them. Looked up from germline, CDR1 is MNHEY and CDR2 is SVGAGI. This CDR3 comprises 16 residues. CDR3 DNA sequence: TGTGCCAGCAGTTACTCCGGGACATCCGGCTCCTACGAGCAGTACTTC. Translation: CASSYSGTSGSYEQYF.

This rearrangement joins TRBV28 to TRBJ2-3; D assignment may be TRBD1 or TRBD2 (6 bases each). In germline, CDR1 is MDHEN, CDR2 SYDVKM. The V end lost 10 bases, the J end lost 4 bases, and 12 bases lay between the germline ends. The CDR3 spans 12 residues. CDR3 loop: CATDRRADTQYF. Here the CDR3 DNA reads TGTGCCACAGACAGGAGGGCAGATACGCAGTATTTT.

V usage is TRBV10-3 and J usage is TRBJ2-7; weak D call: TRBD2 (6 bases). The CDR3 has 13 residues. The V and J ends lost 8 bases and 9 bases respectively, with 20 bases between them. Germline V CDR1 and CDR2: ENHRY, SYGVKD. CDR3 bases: TGTGCCATCGCCCGGGACTGGCCCCTAGGGCAGTACTTC. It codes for CAIARDWPLGQYF.